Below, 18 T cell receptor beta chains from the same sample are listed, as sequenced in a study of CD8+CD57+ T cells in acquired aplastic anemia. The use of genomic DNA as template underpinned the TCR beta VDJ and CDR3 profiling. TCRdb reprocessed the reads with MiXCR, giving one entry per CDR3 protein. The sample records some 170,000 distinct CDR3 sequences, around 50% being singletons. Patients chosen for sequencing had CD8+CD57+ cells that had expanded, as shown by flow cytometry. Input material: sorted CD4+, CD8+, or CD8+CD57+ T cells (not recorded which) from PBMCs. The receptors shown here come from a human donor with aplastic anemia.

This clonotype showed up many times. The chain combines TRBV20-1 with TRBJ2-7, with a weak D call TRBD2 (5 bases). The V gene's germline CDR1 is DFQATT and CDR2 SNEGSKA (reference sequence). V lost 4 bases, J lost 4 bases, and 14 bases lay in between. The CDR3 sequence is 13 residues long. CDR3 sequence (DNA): TGCAGTGCTACCGGGCCCAGAGGGTACGAGCAGTACTTC. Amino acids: CSATGPRGYEQYF.

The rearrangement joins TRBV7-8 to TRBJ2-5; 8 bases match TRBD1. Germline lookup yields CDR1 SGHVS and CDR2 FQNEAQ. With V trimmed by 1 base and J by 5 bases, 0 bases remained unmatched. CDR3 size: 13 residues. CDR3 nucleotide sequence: TGTGCCAGCAGCTTAGACAGGGGGGAGACCCAGTACTTC. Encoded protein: CASSLDRGETQYF.

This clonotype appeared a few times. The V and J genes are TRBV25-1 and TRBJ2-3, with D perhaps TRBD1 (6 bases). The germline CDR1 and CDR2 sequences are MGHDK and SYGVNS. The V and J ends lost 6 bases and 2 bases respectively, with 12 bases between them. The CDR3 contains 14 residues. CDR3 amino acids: CASRHPGATDTQYF. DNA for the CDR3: TGTGCCAGCAGGCATCCAGGGGCCACAGATACGCAGTATTTT.

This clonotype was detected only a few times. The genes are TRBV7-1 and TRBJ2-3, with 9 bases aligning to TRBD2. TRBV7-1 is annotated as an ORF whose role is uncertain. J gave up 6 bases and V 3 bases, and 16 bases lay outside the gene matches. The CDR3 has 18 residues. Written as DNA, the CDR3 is TGTGCCAGCAGCTCCCCGCTTAGCGGGGGCCTCCTAGGGGATACGCAGTATTTT. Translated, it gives CASSSPLSGGLLGDTQYF.

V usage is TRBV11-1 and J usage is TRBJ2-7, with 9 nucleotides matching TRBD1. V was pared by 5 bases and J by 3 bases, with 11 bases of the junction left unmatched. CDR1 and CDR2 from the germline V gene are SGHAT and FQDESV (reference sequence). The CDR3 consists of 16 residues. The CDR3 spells CASSAGTGPRIYEQYF. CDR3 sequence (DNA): TGTGCCAGCAGCGCAGGGACAGGGCCTAGGATCTACGAGCAGTACTTC.

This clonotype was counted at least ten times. This CDR3 is CASRSSGGPNTGELFF. CDR3 sequence (DNA): TGTGCCAGCAGGAGTAGCGGGGGGCCTAACACCGGGGAGCTGTTTTTT. The genes are TRBV6-1 and TRBJ2-2; 10 bases are a match to TRBD2. Germline V gene data show CDR1 as MNHNS and CDR2 as SASEGT. V gave up 6 bases and J gave up 2 bases; unmatched junction bases: 6. CDR3 length equals 16 residues.

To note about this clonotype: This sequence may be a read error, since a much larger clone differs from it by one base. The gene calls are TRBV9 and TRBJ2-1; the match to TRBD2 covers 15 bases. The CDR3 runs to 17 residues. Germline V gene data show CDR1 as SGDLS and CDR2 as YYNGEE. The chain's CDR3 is CASSAGTSGGKDNEQLF. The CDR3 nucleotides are TGTGCCAGCAGCGCCGGGACTAGCGGGGGGAAAGACAATGAGCAGCTCTTC.

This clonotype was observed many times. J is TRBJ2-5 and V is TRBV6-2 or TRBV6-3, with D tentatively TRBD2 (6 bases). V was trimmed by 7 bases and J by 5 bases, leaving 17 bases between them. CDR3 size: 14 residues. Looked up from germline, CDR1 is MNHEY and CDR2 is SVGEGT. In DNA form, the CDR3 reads TGTGCCAGCACCCAGGCCAGGAGGGGCGAGACCCAGTACTTC. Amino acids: CASTQARRGETQYF.

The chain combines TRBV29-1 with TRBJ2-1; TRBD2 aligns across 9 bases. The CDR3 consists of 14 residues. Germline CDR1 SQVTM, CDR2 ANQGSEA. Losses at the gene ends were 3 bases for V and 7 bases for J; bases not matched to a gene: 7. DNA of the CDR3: TGCAGCGTTGATTCGGCTAGCGGGGCGAATGAGCAGTTCTTC. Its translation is CSVDSASGANEQFF.

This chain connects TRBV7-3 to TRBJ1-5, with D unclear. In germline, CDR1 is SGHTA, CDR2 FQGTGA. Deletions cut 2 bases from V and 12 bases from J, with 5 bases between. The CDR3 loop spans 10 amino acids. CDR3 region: CASSLRGQHF. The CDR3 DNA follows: TGTGCCAGCAGCTTACGGGGCCAGCATTTT. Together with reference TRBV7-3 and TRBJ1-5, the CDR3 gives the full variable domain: GAGVSQTPSNKVTEKGKYVELRCDPISGHTALYWYRQSLGQGPEFLIYFQGTGAADDSGLPNDRFFAVRPEGSVSTLKIQRTERGDSAVYLCASSLRGQHFGDGTRLSIL.

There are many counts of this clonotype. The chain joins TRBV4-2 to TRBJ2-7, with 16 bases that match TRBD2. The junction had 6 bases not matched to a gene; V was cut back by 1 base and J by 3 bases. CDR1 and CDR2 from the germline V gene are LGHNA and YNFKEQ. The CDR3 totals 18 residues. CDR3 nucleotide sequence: TGTGCCAGCAGCCAAGCCGGGACTAGCGGGGGGGCCGTCTACGAGCAGTACTTC. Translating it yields CASSQAGTSGGAVYEQYF.

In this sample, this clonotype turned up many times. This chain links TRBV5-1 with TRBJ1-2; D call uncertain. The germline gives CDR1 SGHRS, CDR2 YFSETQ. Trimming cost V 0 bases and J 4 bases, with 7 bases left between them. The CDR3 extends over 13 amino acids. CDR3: CASSLDRTYGYTF. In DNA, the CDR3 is TGCGCCAGCAGCTTGGATCGAACCTATGGCTACACCTTC.

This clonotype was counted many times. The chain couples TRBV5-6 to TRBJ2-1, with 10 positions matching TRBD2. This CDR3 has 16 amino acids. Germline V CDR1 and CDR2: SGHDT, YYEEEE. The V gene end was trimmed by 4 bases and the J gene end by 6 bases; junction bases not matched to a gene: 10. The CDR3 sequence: CASSPTVSGGLNEQFF. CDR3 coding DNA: TGTGCCAGCAGCCCTACGGTTAGCGGGGGGCTCAATGAGCAGTTCTTC.

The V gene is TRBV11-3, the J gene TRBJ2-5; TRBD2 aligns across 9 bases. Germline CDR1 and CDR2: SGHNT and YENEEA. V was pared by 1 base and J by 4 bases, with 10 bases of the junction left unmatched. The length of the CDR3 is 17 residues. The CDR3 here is CASSLGGSAGGLETQYF. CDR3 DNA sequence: TGTGCCAGCAGCTTAGGTGGTTCGGCGGGGGGGCTAGAGACCCAGTACTTC.

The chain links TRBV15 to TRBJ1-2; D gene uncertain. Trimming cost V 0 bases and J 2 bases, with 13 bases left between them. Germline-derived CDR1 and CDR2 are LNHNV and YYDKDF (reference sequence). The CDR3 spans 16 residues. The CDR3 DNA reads TGTGCCACCAGCAGAGATCAGACCGGGCAAAACTATGGCTACACCTTC. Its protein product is CATSRDQTGQNYGYTF.

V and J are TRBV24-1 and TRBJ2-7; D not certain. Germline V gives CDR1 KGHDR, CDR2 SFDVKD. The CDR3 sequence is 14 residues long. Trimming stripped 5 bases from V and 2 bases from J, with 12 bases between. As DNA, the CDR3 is TGTGCCACCAGTGCCCCAGGCCGTCCCTACGAGCAGTACTTC. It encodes CATSAPGRPYEQYF.

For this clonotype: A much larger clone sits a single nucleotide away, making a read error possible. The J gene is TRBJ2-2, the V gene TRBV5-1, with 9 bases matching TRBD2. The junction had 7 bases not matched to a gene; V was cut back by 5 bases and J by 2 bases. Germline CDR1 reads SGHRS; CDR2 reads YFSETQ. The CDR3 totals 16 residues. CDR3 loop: CASSRAGGPNTGELFF. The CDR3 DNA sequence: TGCGCCAGCAGTCGAGCGGGGGGACCTAACACCGGGGAGCTGTTTTTT.

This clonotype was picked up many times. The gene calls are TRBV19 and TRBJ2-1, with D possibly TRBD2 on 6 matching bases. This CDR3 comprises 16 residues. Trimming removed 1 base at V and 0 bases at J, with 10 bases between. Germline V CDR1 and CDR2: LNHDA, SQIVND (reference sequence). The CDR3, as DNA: TGTGCCAGTAGTATAGTTCCCGGGGGCTCCTACAATGAGCAGTTCTTC. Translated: CASSIVPGGSYNEQFF.